This T cell receptor beta chain was captured in a study of metastatic and nonmetastatic thyroid tumors. Germline V CDR1 and CDR2: SEHNR, FQNEAQ (reference sequence). The CDR3 contains 14 residues. V lost 2 bases and J 3 bases, leaving 8 bases between the germline ends. MiXCR re-clonotyped the PCR reads for TCRdb. The sample records about 62,000 clones, 4% to 4.5% being singletons. Thyroid surgery was performed in patients who had received no treatment beforehand. Sequences were obtained from blood. The origin of this receptor is a female donor with papillary thyroid cancer or a benign thyroid nodule (not recorded which). Some clones in this sample may be carry-over from other donors' samples. The chain employs TRBV7-9 and TRBJ1-3; D uncertain. CDR3 protein: CASSLPSIGNTIYF. The CDR3 region has the DNA TGTGCCAGCAGCTTACCCTCAATTGGAAACACCATATATTTT.